This T cell receptor beta chain was identified during a study of cytomegalovirus exposure and HLA in healthy donors (dated by TCRdb to the late 2010s). In the study overall: According to an earlier analysis of a few hundred of the donors, roughly 180 million T cells yielded 90 million to 140 million unique TCR beta sequences and about 300 Gb of sequence data. Around 320 gigabases of sequencing data and some 85 million unique TCR sequences were included in an early release covering under 650 HLA-typed donors. The genetic ancestry cluster associated with self-reported Caucasian donors included about four fifths of the approximately 430 genotyped donors. The study aimed to test whether signatures of past pathogen exposure could be identified by cataloging public T cell receptors. The study profiled the T cell repertoires of about 720 subjects by immunosequencing and related them to cytomegalovirus serostatus. In addition to the first cohort of approximately 670 subjects, a separate validation cohort of approximately 130 different subjects was used. To predict cytomegalovirus infection status, the study brought together high-throughput TCR immunosequencing, statistical association of individual TCRs with disease status, and machine learning. In a later analysis, previously published TCR beta repertoires from hundreds of donors were re-analyzed and high-resolution HLA genotyping was added so that TCR occurrence patterns could be studied. Rather than using new phenotypic data, the later analysis identified candidate immune exposures from TCR beta sequences and from how often those sequences occurred across donors. An earlier analysis of 587 of the donors used high-throughput TCR beta sequencing to judge whether each TCR beta V gene segment behaved as functional or pseudogenic. Alongside the repertoire data, information on donor age, sex, ethnicity and CMV serostatus was compiled. Genome-wide SNP genotypes for about 65% of the 666 donors were used in a later genetic analysis, which treated that subset as a discovery cohort. Every repertoire in the discovery cohort had been generated on one and the same sequencing platform. HLA typing included class I and class II loci at four-digit resolution. The number of donors typed differed by locus, with about 620-630 for A, B, C, DRB1 and DQB1, around 520 for DQA1, 600 to 610 for DPA1, and under 490 for DPB1. Roughly 5 DR-DQ haplotypes were treated as single units for association and clustering because of strong linkage in the cohort. Across some 400 genotyped donors of the cohort, an average of roughly 250,000 unique TCR beta nucleotide sequences per donor were sequenced, and roughly 17% of those sequences were non-productive.

The study at large found these results: In a later genetic analysis, a missense DCLRE1C variant was associated with V-gene and J-gene trimming of TCR beta chains, and the association was replicated in an independent cohort. The classifier was reported to diagnose cytomegalovirus status with high specificity and sensitivity in both the original and validation cohorts. In a later analysis, around 17,000 TCR beta sequences were associated with specific HLA alleles at a false discovery rate of 0.05. In a later analysis, TCR association rates were found to vary across HLA loci, with the most associated TCRs seen for DRB1 alleles and the fewest for HLA-C alleles. The study listed approximately 150 TCR beta chains as associated with cytomegalovirus. In an earlier analysis of several hundred of the donors, most TCR beta V segments were observed in productive rearrangements about 87% or about 30% of the time, broadly matching IMGT annotations. Because HLA typing was unavailable for some donors at each locus, only the typed subset was used in association tests. Compared with the roughly 710-donor mean, donors in an Asian-associated ancestry cluster had fewer N-insertions in productive TCRs, according to a later genetic analysis. The presence/absence analyses assumed that sequencing depth was roughly uniform across donors, and that assumption may not be true. Because counts were too low, about 17 rarely observed V segments, including chromosome 9 orphons, were excluded from the earlier analysis of a few hundred of the donors. A later analysis reported that several top co-occurrence clusters appeared linked to parvovirus B19, influenza, CMV and Epstein-Barr virus. In a later analysis, HLA-associated TCR beta chains were found to be more clonally expanded and to have lower generation probabilities than equally common non-associated chains. When HLA alleles, especially DR and DQ, strongly co-occurred, TCR associations were difficult to assign to individual alleles. Three of the identified cytomegalovirus-associated TCR beta chains were confirmed in vitro to be specific for cytomegalovirus antigens. Linkage disequilibrium might explain the correlated functional status among segregating V segments, but an unknown experimental factor could not be excluded. A further reported finding was that TCR beta sequences accurately predicted the HLA-A and HLA-B alleles for most subjects in the first cohort. For the cohort, immune exposure information was limited to CMV serostatus. While some public TCRs were present in many individuals, most TCR sequences turned up only very rarely across donors. Only TCR beta chains were sequenced in this cohort, and the absence of alpha or paired-chain data limited detectable features. Most CMV-associated TCR beta chains appeared to be HLA-restricted in a later analysis, and the HLA associations seemed to be driven largely by CMV exposure. A cluster of highly shared sequence variants was judged likely to be a technical artifact of the sequencing pipeline. It was suggested by the authors that the approach could potentially be generalized to other disease states and immunological phenotypes.

The table lists this clone with a count of one. It has no known antigen specificity. Per-nucleotide qualities are absent, and no much larger clonotype sits a single base away. The protocol used for the library was the immunoSEQ multiplex PCR assay. For the multiplex PCR, a mixture combining 60 forward primers for TCR Vbeta segments and 13 reverse primers for TCR Jbeta segments was used. A multiplex PCR assay on genomic DNA amplified the CDR3 region of rearranged TCR beta genes. The amplified TCR beta libraries were sequenced on the Illumina HiSeq System as 87-base-pair reads. The authors processed their data as follows. In a later analysis, some 80 million unique TCR beta chains were counted across the 650 to 750 repertoires, and some 10 million of these chains were shared by at least two donors. Raw reads were error-corrected and collapsed into unique sequences with a nearest-neighbor algorithm that merged closely related sequences to remove PCR and sequencing errors. V, D and J gene segments were assigned by aligning CDR3 sequences to IMGT reference sequences. For a sequence to be retained, a match of at least six nucleotides to both a V gene segment and a J gene segment was required. A rearrangement counted as productive if the CDR3 had no stop codons and remained in frame with V and J, and every other rearrangement counted as non-productive. CDR3 was defined by IMGT convention, running from the second conserved V-encoded cysteine to the conserved J-encoded phenylalanine. The earlier analysis of some 550 of the donors excluded any sequence lacking an unambiguous match to a single V gene segment. In an earlier analysis of a few hundred of the donors, a V segment was called functional when productive rearrangements were above 56.7%, and segregating when the standard deviation between donors exceeded 5%. A statistical classification framework was developed to diagnose cytomegalovirus status using the catalog of TCR beta chain sequences. In a later analysis, TCR nucleotide sequences were compared against IMGT/GENE-DB human TR gene sequences so that V and J genes could be assigned. The TCRdist pipeline was used in a later analysis to assign CDR3 sequences and most-parsimonious VDJ recombination scenarios. In a later analysis, each TCR beta chain was defined by its CDR3 amino acid sequence together with its V-gene family, and reads lacking a unique V-gene family were excluded. In a later analysis, some 600 highly shared, low-generation-probability nucleotide sequences were removed to address suspected cross-contamination and a sequencing artifact. A later analysis calculated a clonal expansion index for each public chain from normalized within-repertoire ranks of inferred template counts. A later analysis computed generation probabilities with a VDJ recombination model fitted to out-of-frame rearrangements, and checked the results against IGoR. In a later analysis, hypergeometric tests were used to score TCR-TCR, TCR-HLA and TCR-CMV co-occurrence, with a repertoire-size bias correction applied to TCR pairs. To estimate false discovery rates, a later analysis permuted the HLA or CMV assignments 20 times. A later analysis grouped co-occurring TCRs with DBSCAN, adding TCRdist sequence similarity when clustering within HLA-allele-positive subsets. For co-occurrence clustering, repertoires with fewer than 30,000 or more than 120,000 public chains were excluded, along with roughly 5 repertoires with anomalous nucleotide sharing. In TCRdb, the immuneACCESS table is reduced to in-frame sequences with V and J assigned. These tables do not hold every clone; where another copy was compared, an unresolved V gene accounts for under half, and the others remain unexplained. V, J and clone size reflect that table, while D and trimming were determined from the DNA. This sample is represented by over 150,000 clones; roughly three quarters of them were singletons. The ten largest clones add up to roughly 8% of the sample.

The cohort consisted of some 670 healthy bone marrow donors. Cohort members were all nominally healthy when sampled, although unrecorded immune exposures were likely present. The donor tested CMV seropositive, placing the donor among the 250 to 300 seropositive members of the cohort. A peripheral blood sample was collected from each donor, and TCR beta sequencing was performed on peripheral blood mononuclear cells. Genomic DNA extraction from the blood cell samples was performed with the Qiagen DNeasy Blood Extraction Kit. The source of this sequence is a man aged 25 to 40 in good health and CMV-seropositive. The source material was PBMCs.

The nucleotide sequence reads TGTGCCAGCAGTTTACTGGTGGATACGCAGTATTTT. This is translated as CASSLLVDTQYF. The chain joins TRBV5-6 to TRBJ2-3; the D gene is not confidently resolved. The CDR3 covers 12 residues, taking in both the cysteine and the phenylalanine. Only the CDR3 portion is preserved as DNA: 36 bases, with reading frame beginning at the first base. The germline V gene sets CDR1 to SGHDT and CDR2 to YYEEEE. V loses 5 bases, J loses 6 bases, and the germline ends lie 10 bases apart.